The T cell receptor beta chain under discussion was sequenced for a study of CD8+ T cells in alopecia areata. Overall study: Tofacitinib was taken orally by treated patients, and the dose was 5 to 10 mg twice daily.

Treatment defined: oral pan-JAK inhibitor, 5-10 mg twice daily. This CDR3 is built from 17 residues. The germline gives CDR1 GTSNPN, CDR2 SVGIG (reference sequence). Germline trimming cut 0 bases from V and 9 bases from J; bases unmatched to any gene: 14. Notes on this clone: The target antigen is unknown.

Reverse transcribed after extraction, RNA yielded cDNA as the sequencing template. The repertoire was sequenced with immunoSEQ multiplex PCR; TCRdb's copy has only in-frame clones and lacks some. The sample lists fewer than 250,000 clones; roughly two fifths were seen once. Study observations and caveats: Normal skin's resident alphabeta T cells are sequenced alongside lesional scalp T cells.

The chain has TRBV30 and TRBJ2-1; TRBD2 matches 10 bases. This TCR came from a human donor with alopecia areata. Source: CD4+ T cells sorted from blood, taken at approximately week 36, from a patient treated with tofacitinib. The CDR3 nucleotides are TGTGCCTGGAGTGTACTGGCTAGCGGGAGAATGGGACCTGAGCAGTTCTTC. Amino acids: CAWSVLASGRMGPEQFF.